The clone carrying this TCR beta chain was seen a single time. Its antigen is as yet unknown. Produced via immunoSEQ multiplex PCR; TCRdb's table is partial and in-frame only. Of approximately 83,000 clones listed, approximately 84% are singletons. CDR1 is MNHEY, CDR2 SVGAGI, per germline. The V and J ends lost 2 bases and 0 bases, in that order; junction bases with no gene match: 3. The CDR3 loop spans 15 amino acids. These data originate in a study of identifying expanded T cells in peripheral blood. Study-wide findings and caveats: Technical replicates showed roughly 1.2 changed clones; around two weeks roughly 16; four weeks 19.

The sequenced sample was blood. This receptor was taken from a person aged 18 to 75 in good health. The chain joins TRBV6-5 to TRBJ1-1; 7 nucleotides agree with TRBD1. In DNA, the CDR3 is TGTGCCAGCAGTTACGGGACAGTAATGAACACTGAAGCTTTCTTT. Its protein product is CASSYGTVMNTEAFF.